This entry is about one T cell receptor (beta chain). Germline V CDR1 and CDR2: MNHEY, SVGAGI. V lost 7 bases and J 4 bases, leaving 10 bases between the germline ends. CDR3 length equals 13 residues. This sample is part of a study of blood T cell repertoires in COVID-19. The authors' processing: Amplification of reference gene primers provided the estimated nucleated cell counts. Produced via immunoSEQ multiplex PCR; TCRdb's table is partial and in-frame only. Clonal size and the V and J genes are those of that table, whereas D and trimming came from the DNA. This sample has over 100,000 clones, with around 83% found just once.

V usage is TRBV6-5 and J usage is TRBJ2-2, with D hard to call. This receptor was identified in a woman aged 80 or over with active or convalescent COVID-19. The sequenced sample was peripheral blood. This CDR3 reads CASILGSTGELFF. In DNA form, the CDR3 reads TGTGCCAGCATTCTCGGGTCCACCGGGGAGCTGTTTTTT.